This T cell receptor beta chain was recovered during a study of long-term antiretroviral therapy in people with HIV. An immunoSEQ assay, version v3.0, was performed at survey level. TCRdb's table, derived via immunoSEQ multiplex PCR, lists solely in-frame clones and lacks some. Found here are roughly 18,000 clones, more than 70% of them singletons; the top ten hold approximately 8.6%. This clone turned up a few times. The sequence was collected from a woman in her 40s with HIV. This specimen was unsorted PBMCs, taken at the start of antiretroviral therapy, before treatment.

Here the CDR3 DNA reads TGTGCCAGCAGTGCAAGGACTAGCGGAACCTACGAGCAGTACTTC. Protein product: CASSARTSGTYEQYF. The chain couples TRBV2 to TRBJ2-7; the match to TRBD2 covers 10 bases. Germline V gene lookup returns CDR1 SNHLY and CDR2 FYNNEI. With V trimmed by 4 bases and J by 2 bases, 5 bases remained unmatched. The CDR3 is made up of 15 amino acids.